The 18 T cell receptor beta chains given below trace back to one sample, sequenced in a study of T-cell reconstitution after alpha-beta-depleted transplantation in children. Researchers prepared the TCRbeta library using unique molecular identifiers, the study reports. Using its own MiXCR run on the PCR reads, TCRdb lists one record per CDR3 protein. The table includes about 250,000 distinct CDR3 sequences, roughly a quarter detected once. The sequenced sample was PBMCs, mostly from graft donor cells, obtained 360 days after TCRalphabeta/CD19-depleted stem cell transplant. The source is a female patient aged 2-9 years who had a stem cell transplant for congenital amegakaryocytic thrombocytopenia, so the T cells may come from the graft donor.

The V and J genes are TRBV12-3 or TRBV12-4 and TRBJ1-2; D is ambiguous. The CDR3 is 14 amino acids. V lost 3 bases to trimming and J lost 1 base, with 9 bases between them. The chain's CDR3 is CASSFNSVNYGYTF. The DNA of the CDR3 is TGTGCCAGCAGTTTTAACAGCGTTAACTATGGCTACACCTTC.

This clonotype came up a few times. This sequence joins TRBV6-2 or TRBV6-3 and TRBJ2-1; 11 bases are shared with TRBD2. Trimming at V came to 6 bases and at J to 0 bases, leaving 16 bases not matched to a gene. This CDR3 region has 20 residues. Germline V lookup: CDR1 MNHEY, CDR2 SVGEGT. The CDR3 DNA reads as TGTGCCAGCAGACTATCGTCTAGCGGGGGGCCACAGAGCTCCTACAATGAGCAGTTCTTC. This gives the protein CASRLSSSGGPQSSYNEQFF.

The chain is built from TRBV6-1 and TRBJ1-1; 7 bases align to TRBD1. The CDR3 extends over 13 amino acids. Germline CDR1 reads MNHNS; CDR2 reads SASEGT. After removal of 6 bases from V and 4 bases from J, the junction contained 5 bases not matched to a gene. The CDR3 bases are TGTGCCAGCAGGGAGACAGGGAGCACTGAAGCTTTCTTT. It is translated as CASRETGSTEAFF.

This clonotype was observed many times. The CDR3 DNA reads as TGCAGCGTTGAAGGCCAGTGGAGGTACAATGAGCAGTTCTTC. This gives the protein CSVEGQWRYNEQFF. The chain combines TRBV29-1 with TRBJ2-1, with D perhaps TRBD2 (5 bases). CDR3 length equals 14 residues. With 1 base removed from V and 4 bases from J, the gap between germline ends came to 11 bases. Germline CDR1 reads SQVTM; CDR2 reads ANQGSEA.

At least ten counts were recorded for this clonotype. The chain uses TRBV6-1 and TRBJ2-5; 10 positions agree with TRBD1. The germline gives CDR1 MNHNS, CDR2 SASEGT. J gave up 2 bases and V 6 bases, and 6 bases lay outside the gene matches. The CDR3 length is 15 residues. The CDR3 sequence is CASRPRTGGQETQYF. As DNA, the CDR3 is TGTGCCAGCAGACCCCGGACAGGGGGGCAAGAGACCCAGTACTTC.

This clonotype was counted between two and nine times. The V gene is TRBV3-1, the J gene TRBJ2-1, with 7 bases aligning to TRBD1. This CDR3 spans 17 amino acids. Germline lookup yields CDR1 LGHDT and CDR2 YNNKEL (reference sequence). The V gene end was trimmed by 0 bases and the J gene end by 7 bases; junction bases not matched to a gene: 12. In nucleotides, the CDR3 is TGTGCCAGCAGCCAAGATCCGCGACAGGGCCCGCCAAATGAGCAGTTCTTC. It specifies CASSQDPRQGPPNEQFF.

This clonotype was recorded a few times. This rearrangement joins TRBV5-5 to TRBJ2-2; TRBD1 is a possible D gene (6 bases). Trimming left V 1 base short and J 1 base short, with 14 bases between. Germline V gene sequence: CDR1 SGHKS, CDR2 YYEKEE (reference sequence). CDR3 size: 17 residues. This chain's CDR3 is CASSLRFQGRNTGELFF. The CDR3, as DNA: TGTGCCAGCAGCTTGCGATTTCAGGGGAGGAACACCGGGGAGCTGTTTTTT.

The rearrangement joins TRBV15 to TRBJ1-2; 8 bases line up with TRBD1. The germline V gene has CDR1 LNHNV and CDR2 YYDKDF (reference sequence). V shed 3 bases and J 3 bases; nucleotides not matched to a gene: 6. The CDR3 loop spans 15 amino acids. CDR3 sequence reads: CATSRGDRSHYGYTF. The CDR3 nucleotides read TGTGCCACCAGCAGGGGGGACAGGTCTCACTATGGCTACACCTTC.

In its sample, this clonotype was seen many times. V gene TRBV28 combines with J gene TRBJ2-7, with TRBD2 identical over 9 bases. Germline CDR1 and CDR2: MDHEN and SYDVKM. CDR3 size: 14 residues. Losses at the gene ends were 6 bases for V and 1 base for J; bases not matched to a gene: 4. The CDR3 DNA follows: TGTGCCAGCAGCGGGACTAGCAGGTCCTACGAGCAGTACTTC. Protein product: CASSGTSRSYEQYF.

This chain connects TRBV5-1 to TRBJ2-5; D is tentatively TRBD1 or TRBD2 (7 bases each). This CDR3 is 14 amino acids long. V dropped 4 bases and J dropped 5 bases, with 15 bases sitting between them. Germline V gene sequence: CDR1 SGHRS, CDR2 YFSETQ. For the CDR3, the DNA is TGCGCCAGCAGCGAGGGAGGGGGCGCGGAGACCCAGTACTTC. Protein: CASSEGGGAETQYF.

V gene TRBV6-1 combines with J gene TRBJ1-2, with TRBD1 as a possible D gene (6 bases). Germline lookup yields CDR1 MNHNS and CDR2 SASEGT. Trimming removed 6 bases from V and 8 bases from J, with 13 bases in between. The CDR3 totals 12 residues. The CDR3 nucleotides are TGTGCCAGCAGAGCTACAGGGACCGGCTACACCTTC. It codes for CASRATGTGYTF.

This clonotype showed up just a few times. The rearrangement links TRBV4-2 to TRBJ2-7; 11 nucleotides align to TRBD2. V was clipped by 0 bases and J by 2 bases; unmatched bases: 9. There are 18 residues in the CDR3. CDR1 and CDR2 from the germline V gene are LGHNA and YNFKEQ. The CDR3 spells CASSQDRVLAGATYEQYF. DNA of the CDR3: TGTGCCAGCAGCCAAGATCGGGTACTAGCGGGAGCTACCTACGAGCAGTACTTC.

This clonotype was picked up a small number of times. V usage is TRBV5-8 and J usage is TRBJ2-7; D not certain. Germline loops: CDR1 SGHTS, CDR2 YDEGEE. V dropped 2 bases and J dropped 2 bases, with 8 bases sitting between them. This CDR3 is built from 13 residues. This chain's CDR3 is CASSFKSTYEQYF. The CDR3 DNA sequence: TGTGCCAGCAGCTTCAAATCTACCTACGAGCAGTACTTC.

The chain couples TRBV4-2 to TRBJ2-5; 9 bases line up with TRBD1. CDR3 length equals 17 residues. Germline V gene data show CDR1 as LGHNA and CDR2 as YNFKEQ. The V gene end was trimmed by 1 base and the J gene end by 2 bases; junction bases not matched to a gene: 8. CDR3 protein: CASSQGQQGAEQETQYF. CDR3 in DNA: TGTGCCAGCAGCCAAGGGCAACAGGGGGCCGAACAAGAGACCCAGTACTTC.

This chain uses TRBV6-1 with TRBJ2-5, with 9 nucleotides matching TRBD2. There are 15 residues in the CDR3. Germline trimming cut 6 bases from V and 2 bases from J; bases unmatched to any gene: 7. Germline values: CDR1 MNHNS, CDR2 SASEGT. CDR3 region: CASRRSSGTQETQYF. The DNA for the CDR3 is TGTGCCAGCAGGCGGTCTAGCGGGACACAAGAGACCCAGTACTTC.

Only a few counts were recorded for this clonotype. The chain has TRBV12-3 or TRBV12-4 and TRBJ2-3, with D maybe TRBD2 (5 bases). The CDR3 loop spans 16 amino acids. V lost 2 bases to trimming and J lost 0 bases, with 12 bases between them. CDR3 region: CASSLFSTTSTDTQYF. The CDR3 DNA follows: TGTGCCAGCAGTTTATTCTCGACTACTAGCACAGATACGCAGTATTTT.

The CDR3: CASSQAAAHREKLFF. DNA of the CDR3: TGCGCCAGCAGCCAAGCCGCCGCGCACCGGGAAAAACTGTTTTTT. The J gene is TRBJ1-4, the V gene TRBV4-1; D uncertain. Germline V gene data show CDR1 as MGHRA and CDR2 as YSYEKL. This CDR3 comprises 15 residues. V lost 1 base and J 8 bases, leaving 14 bases between the germline ends.

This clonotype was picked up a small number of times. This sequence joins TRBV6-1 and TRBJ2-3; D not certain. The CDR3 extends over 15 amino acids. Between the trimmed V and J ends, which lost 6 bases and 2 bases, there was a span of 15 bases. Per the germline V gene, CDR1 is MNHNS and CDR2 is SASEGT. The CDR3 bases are TGTGCCAGCAGCCGAATGCCCCTCACCACAGATACGCAGTATTTT. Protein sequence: CASSRMPLTTDTQYF.